Given below is one TCR beta chain in context. J gave up 7 bases and V 3 bases, and 14 bases lay outside the gene matches. Germline V lookup: CDR1 MNHEY, CDR2 SMNVEV (reference sequence). The CDR3 is 19 amino acids. Authors' analysis steps: It was from reference gene primer amplification that nucleated cell counts were estimated. Clones were sequenced by immunoSEQ multiplex PCR, and TCRdb holds only the in-frame ones, with some missing. V, J and clone size are those of that table, while D and trimming were read from the DNA. The repertoire has 200,000 to 300,000 clones, around four fifths of them found once; the top ten carry 3.5% to 5%. The record originates from a study of blood T cell repertoires in COVID-19. Study summary: The samples span acute and convalescent COVID-19 from the United States, Italy and Spain. In each case, the material was cDNA or gDNA derived from T cells, B-cell-depleted T cells, or PBMCs.

The gene calls are TRBV27 and TRBJ2-1, with 14 bases aligning to TRBD2. Specimen: peripheral blood. This receptor was obtained from a man between 60 and 70 years old with acute or convalescent COVID-19. In DNA form, the CDR3 reads TGTGCCAGCAGTTTTGGCAGGGGGCCCGGACTAGCGGGAGGAAATGAGCAGTTCTTC. This translates into CASSFGRGPGLAGGNEQFF.